This T cell receptor beta chain was recovered during a study of blood T cell repertoires in COVID-19. Per the germline V gene, CDR1 is SEHNR and CDR2 is FQNEAQ (reference sequence). The CDR3 runs 14 residues. The V end was cut by 5 bases, the J end by 5 bases, with 14 bases between. Sequencing was performed with immunoSEQ multiplex PCR; in TCRdb, only in-frame clones are kept and a portion is missing. The sample has roughly 150,000 clones; 79% are singletons. V and J are TRBV7-9 and TRBJ2-3; weak D call: TRBD2 (5 bases). The receptor comes from a woman in her sixties or seventies in a cohort exposed to, infected with or recovered from COVID-19 (not recorded which). The sequenced sample was PBMCs or T cells enriched from blood (not recorded which). The CDR3 region is CASSPGEVGDTQYF. DNA for the CDR3: TGTGCCAGCAGCCCCGGGGAAGTGGGAGATACGCAGTATTTT.